This T cell receptor beta chain was sequenced in a study of naive and memory T cell subsets. Overall study findings and caveats: A few larger clonotypes appeared in naive repertoires, especially CD8, possibly memory cells re-expressing CD45RA. TCR abundance followed a power law differing between naive and memory subsets.

The CDR3 runs 15 residues. In the case of this clonotype: Its antigen is still unknown.

The beta constant-region primer was an equimolar mix of two oligonucleotides covering TRBC1 and TRBC2. Nested alpha and beta constant-region primers with the SP2 primer drove four PCR rounds on ligated cDNA. Ligation attached a single-stranded oligonucleotide with a 12-nucleotide UMI and the SP2 primer to the cDNA 3' end. TCRdb reprocessed the UMI-ligation and nested PCR reads with MiXCR, giving one entry per CDR3 protein. This sample has around 160,000 distinct CDR3 sequences, with roughly 22% found just once. Four subsets defined by CD45RA and CD27 were sorted after CD3, CD4, CD8 and live/dead staining.

The specimen sequenced was naive CD4+ T cells from blood. The chain employs TRBV21-1 and TRBJ2-2. TRBV21-1 is shown as a pseudogene. The source of this sequence is a human donor in good health. The CDR3 DNA follows: TGTGCCAGCAGCAAAGCGGGATCGGGCACCGGGGAGCTGTTTTTT. Encoded protein: CASSKAGSGTGELFF.